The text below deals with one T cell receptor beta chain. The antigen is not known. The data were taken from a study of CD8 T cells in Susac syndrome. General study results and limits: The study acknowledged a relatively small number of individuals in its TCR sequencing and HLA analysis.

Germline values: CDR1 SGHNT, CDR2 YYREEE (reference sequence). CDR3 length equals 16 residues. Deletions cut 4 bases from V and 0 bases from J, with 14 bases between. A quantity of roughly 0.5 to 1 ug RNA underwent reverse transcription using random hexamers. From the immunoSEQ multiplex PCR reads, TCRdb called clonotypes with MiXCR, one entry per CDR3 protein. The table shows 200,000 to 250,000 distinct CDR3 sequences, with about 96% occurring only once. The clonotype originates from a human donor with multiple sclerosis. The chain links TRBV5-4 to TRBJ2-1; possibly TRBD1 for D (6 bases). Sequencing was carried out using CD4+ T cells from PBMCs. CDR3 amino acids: CASSPGARPSYNEQFF. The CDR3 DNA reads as TGTGCCAGCAGCCCAGGGGCGAGGCCCTCCTACAATGAGCAGTTCTTC.